This entry concerns a single T cell receptor (beta chain). What antigen it recognizes has not been identified. Base qualities were left out, and no much larger clone turns up one base away. The sequencer was an Illumina HiSeq 2500. Quantitative 5'-RACE with molecular barcodes was the method used to prepare the TCR beta libraries. Per the original workflow: To identify disease-linked TCR variants, a new computational method was used, one built on a probabilistic model of VDJ rearrangement. In TCRdb, the public reads were trimmed at Q25 with fastp and aligned with MiXCR, with productive beta chains retained. Every distinct CDR3 protein forms one entry, paired with its most common genes and DNA. The V and J calls reflect TCRdb's pipeline rather than the authors' work. The table for this sample lists approximately 540,000 distinct CDR3 sequences; roughly 13% of them were counted only once. The top ten hold around 6.8% of the sample.

The sample is drawn from a study of CD8 T cells in ankylosing spondylitis (dated by TCRdb to about 2017). A note on the overall study: T cell receptor beta repertoires were profiled in healthy donors and ankylosing spondylitis patients so that disease-linked TCR variants could be found. The whole study cohort included 85 to 120 healthy donors and 25 ankylosing spondylitis patients. Peripheral blood was sampled, and synovial fluid was additionally collected from ankylosing spondylitis patients. Summary of the overall study and its limitations: Some motif variants had previously been reported in the synovial fluid and blood of reactive arthritis patients, which suggests shared mechanisms of disease initiation. Blood from ankylosing spondylitis patients appeared to be characterized by a TCR beta motif made up of about 8 highly homologous amino acid variants. The disease-linked clones had a CD8+ phenotype and were found at relatively low frequencies in peripheral blood. The disease-linked clones were reported as significantly enriched in matched synovial fluid samples from ankylosing spondylitis patients.

Including cysteine and phenylalanine, the CDR3 has 13 amino acids. Only the CDR3 DNA stays, 39 bases, in frame from base 1. The germline V gene supplies CDR1 SGHAT and CDR2 FQNNGV. V loses 1 base, J loses 7 bases, and the germline ends lie 7 bases apart. Recombination connected TRBV11-2 to TRBJ2-2; TRBD1 is a possible D gene, resting on 6 matching bases. The sequencing input was blood, either unsorted or a sorted T cell fraction (not recorded which). The sequence was obtained from a male donor with ankylosing spondylitis. CDR3 sequence: CASSLGTVGELFF. Here is the DNA: TGTGCCAGCAGCTTAGGGACAGTCGGGGAGCTGTTTTTT.